Reported below is one T cell receptor (beta chain). Its antigen is currently unknown. The entry originates in a study of T cell repertoires in cytomegalovirus infection. Turning to the study itself: CMV infection together with matching HLA type was indicated by public TCR beta signatures.

There are 13 residues in the CDR3. Per the germline V gene, CDR1 is SNHLY and CDR2 is FYNNEI. J lost 7 bases, V lost 11 bases, and 10 bases had no gene match. TCRdb fed the reads into MiXCR, producing one record per CDR3 protein. Of hundreds of thousands of distinct CDR3 sequences listed, 24% are singletons. Study-wide results and limits: The cumulative frequency of public TCR beta families distinguished individuals who carried CMV together with the relevant HLA. Ex vivo, HLA-C-restricted CMV-specific TCR beta clonotypes prevailed over the rest of the response.

Input material: CD8+ T cells from PBMCs. This clonotype originated in a human donor in good health (CMV status not recorded). Some clones in this sample may be carry-over from other donors' samples. The J gene is TRBJ1-5, the V gene TRBV2, with 8 bases identical to TRBD1. The CDR3 loop reads CAGKDRENQPQHF. Written as DNA, the CDR3 is TGTGCCGGGAAGGACAGGGAGAACCAGCCCCAGCATTTT.